This T cell receptor beta chain is from a study of post-analysis software for immune sequencing data. General study points: Several TRBV segments were more frequent in patients than controls; TRBV5-6, TRBV5-1 and TRBV20-1 belonged to this group. People with multiple sclerosis had a significantly lower normalized Chao1 diversity than controls did.

Each TCR beta cDNA library carried unique molecular identifiers. With roughly 0.85 to 11 million T cells as the source, about half a million cDNA molecules resulted. TCRdb reprocessed the PCR reads with MiXCR, giving one entry per CDR3 protein. The sample lists roughly 580,000 distinct CDR3 sequences, about 40% occurring once. V was pared by 5 bases and J by 0 bases, with 7 bases between. The CDR3 contains 13 residues. This clonotype has at least ten counts. The antigen is unknown. The J gene is TRBJ1-1, the V gene TRBV12-3 or TRBV12-4, with D possibly TRBD1 on 5 matching bases. The sequencing sample was made of blood. This sequence originates from a girl aged 5 to 17 with multiple sclerosis. The CDR3 reads CASSPTVNTEAFF. The CDR3 region has the DNA TGTGCCAGCAGTCCGACAGTGAACACTGAAGCTTTCTTT.